This entry describes one T cell receptor (beta chain). There are 14 residues in the CDR3. Losses at the gene ends were 6 bases for V and 6 bases for J; bases not matched to a gene: 10. Germline assignment: CDR1 SGHRS and CDR2 YFSETQ. Original methodology: Reference gene primer amplification in the assay estimated nucleated cell counts. Only in-frame clones appear in the TCRdb table, and some are missing; sequencing was by immunoSEQ multiplex PCR. D and trimming come from the DNA, and the V and J calls and clone size come from that table. The sample consists of approximately 190,000 clones, around 80% of them appearing once. The data derive from a study of blood T cell repertoires in COVID-19. Study-level information: Some COVID-19 samples were acute and others convalescent; all came from the United States, Italy and Spain.

The clonotype originates from a human donor with acute or convalescent COVID-19. The donor label of this sample is uncertain. The material sequenced was peripheral blood. The chain uses TRBV5-1 and TRBJ2-7; 9 bases match TRBD1. The CDR3 region is CASTSTGGGAEQYF. The CDR3 nucleotides are TGCGCCAGCACCTCGACAGGGGGTGGGGCCGAGCAGTACTTC.